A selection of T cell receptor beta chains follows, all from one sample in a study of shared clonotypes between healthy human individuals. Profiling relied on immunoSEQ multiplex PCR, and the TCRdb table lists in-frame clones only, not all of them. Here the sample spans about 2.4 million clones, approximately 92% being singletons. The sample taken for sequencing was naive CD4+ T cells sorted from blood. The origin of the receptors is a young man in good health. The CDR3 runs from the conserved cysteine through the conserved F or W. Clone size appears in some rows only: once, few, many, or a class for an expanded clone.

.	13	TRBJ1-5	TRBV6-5	CASQASHNQPQHF
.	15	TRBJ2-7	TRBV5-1	CASSWSRGGSYEQYF
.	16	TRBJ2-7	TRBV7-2	CASSSRMGGAPNEQYF
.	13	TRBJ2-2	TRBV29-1	CSVCDSGTGELFF
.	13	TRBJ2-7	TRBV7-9	CASTASPVREQYF
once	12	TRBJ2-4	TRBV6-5	CASTSSVGGQYF
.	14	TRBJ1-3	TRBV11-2	CASRPQGARNTIYF
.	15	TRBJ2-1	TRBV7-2	CASSTNYRGSNEQFF
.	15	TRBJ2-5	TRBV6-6	CASSYSVGDQETQYF
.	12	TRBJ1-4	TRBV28	CASRPLTEKLFF
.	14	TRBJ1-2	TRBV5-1	CASSPSAVSDGYTF
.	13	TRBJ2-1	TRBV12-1	CASSFGRYNEQFF
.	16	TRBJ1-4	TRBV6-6	CASSFGTGPTNEKLFF
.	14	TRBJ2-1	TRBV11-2	CASSLAPGNNEQFF
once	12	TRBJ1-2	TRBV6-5	CASSGDRRGYTF
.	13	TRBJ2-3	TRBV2	CASSSRLGLTQYF
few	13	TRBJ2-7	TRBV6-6	CASSYDTSYEQYF